Reported below is one T cell receptor beta chain. Here immunoSEQ multiplex PCR was the method, and the copy in TCRdb shows in-frame clones only, minus some. Among approximately 23,000 clones listed, more than 85% were seen once. This sample is part of a study of T cell changes during pregnancy in multiple sclerosis. Sequenced here: CD4+ T cells from peripheral blood mononuclear cells, sampled after pregnancy. The source of this sequence is a female donor in good health, enrolled as a control in a pregnancy study.

CDR3 loop: CAWGRGPGNQPQHF. The CDR3 bases are TGTGCCTGGGGCAGGGGGCCGGGCAATCAGCCCCAGCATTTT. This chain uses TRBV30 with TRBJ1-5; 8 bases line up with TRBD1. V lost 5 bases to trimming and J lost 2 bases; unmatched junction nucleotides: 5. CDR1 is GTSNPN, CDR2 SVGIG, per germline (reference sequence). The CDR3 has 14 residues.